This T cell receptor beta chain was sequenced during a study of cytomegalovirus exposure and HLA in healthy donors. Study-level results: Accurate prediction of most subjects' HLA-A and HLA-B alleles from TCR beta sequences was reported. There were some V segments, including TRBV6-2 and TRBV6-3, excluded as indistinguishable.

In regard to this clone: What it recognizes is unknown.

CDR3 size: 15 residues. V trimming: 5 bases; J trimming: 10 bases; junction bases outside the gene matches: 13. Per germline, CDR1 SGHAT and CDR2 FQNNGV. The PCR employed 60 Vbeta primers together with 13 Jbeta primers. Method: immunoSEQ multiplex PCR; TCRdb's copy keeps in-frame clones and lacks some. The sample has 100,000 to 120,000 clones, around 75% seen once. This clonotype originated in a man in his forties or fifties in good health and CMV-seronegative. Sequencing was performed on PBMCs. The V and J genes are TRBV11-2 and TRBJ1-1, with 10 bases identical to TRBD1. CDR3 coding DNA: TGTGCCAGCAGCGACCGGACAGGGGGAAGTGCTCGAGCTTTCTTT. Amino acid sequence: CASSDRTGGSARAFF.